A single T cell receptor beta chain is shown here with its context. These data originate in a study of blood T cell repertoires in COVID-19. V lost 4 bases to trimming and J lost 1 base; unmatched junction nucleotides: 4. The CDR3 is 14 amino acids. CDR1 and CDR2 from the germline V gene are SGHRS and YFSETQ. Profiled with immunoSEQ multiplex PCR; TCRdb holds only in-frame clones, not every one. In the table there are 300,000 to 350,000 clones, approximately 88% of which are singletons. This receptor was identified in a woman between 18 and 29 years old who had recovered from COVID-19. J is TRBJ1-1 and V is TRBV5-1; TRBD1 agrees at 7 bases. The material sequenced was PBMCs or T cells enriched from blood (not recorded which). DNA of the CDR3: TGCGCCAGCAGCGGGGGACAGACGAACACTGAAGCTTTCTTT. This gives the protein CASSGGQTNTEAFF.